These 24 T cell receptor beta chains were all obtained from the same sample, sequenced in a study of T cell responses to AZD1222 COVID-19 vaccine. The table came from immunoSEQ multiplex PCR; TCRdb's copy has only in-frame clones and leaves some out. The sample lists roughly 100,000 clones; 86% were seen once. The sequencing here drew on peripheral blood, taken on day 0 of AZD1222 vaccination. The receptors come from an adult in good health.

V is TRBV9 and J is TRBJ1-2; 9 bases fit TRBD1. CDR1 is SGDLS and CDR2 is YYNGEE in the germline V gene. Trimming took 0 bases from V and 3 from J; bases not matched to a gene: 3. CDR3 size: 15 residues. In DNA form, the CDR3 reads TGTGCCAGCAGCGTAGAGGACAGGGGAGACTATGGCTACACCTTC. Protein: CASSVEDRGDYGYTF.

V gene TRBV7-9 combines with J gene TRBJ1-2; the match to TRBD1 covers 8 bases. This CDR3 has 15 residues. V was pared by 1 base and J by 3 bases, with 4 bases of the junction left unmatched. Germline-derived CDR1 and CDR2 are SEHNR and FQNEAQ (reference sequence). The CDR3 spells CASSLVQGAHYGYTF. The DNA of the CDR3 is TGTGCCAGCAGCTTAGTCCAGGGGGCACACTATGGCTACACCTTC.

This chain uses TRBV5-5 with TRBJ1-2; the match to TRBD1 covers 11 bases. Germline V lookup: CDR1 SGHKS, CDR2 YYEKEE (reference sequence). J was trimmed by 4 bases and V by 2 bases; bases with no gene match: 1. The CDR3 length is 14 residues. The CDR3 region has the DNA TGTGCCAGCAGCTTTGGGACAGGGGGCTATGGCTACACCTTC. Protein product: CASSFGTGGYGYTF.

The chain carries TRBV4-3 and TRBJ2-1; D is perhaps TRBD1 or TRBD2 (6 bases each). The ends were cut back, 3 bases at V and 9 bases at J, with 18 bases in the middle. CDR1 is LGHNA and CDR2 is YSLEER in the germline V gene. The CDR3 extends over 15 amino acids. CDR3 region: CASSQNRGDQGEQFF. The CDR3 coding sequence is TGCGCCAGCAGCCAGAATAGGGGGGATCAGGGTGAGCAGTTCTTC.

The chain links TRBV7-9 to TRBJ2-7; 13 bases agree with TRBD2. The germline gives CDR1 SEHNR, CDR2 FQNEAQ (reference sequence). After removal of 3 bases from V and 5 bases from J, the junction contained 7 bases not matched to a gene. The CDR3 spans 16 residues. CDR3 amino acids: CASSLGTSGISDEQYF. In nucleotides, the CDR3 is TGTGCCAGCAGCTTGGGGACTAGCGGGATTTCGGACGAGCAGTACTTC.

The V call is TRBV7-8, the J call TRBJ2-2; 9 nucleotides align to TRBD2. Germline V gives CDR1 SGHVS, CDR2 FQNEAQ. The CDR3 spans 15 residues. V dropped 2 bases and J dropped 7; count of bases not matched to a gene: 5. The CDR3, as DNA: TGTGCCAGCAGCTTAATAGCGGGAGTGAGCGGGGAGCTGTTTTTT. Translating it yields CASSLIAGVSGELFF.

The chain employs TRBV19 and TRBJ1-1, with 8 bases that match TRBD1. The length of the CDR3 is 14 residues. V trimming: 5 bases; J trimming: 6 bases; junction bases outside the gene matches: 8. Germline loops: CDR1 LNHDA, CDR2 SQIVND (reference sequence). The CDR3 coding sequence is TGTGCCAGTAGTGCCGCAGGGGGCGCCCCTGAAGCTTTCTTT. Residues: CASSAAGGAPEAFF.

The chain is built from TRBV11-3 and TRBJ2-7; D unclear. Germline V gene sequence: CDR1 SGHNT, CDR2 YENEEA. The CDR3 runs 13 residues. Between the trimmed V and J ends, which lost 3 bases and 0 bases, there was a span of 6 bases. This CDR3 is CASSLESSYEQYF. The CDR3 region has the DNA TGTGCCAGCAGCTTGGAAAGCTCCTACGAGCAGTACTTC.

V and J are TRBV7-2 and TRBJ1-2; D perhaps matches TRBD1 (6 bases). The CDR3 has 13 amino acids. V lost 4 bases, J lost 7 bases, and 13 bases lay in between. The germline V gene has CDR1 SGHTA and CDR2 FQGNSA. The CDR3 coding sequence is TGTGCCAGCAGCTCGGACAGCGTAGGTGGCTACACCTTC. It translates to CASSSDSVGGYTF.

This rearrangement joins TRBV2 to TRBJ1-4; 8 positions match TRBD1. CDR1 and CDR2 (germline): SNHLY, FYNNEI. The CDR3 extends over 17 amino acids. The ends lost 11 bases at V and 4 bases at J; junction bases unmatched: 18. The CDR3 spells CAGHRGRDRGNNEKLFF. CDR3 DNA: TGTGCCGGACACAGGGGCCGCGACAGGGGAAATAATGAAAAACTGTTTTTT.

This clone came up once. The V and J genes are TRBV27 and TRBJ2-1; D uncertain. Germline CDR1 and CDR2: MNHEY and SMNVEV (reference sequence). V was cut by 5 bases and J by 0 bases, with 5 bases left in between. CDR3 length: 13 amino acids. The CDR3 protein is CASSISSYNEQFF. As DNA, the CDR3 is TGTGCCAGCAGTATAAGCTCCTACAATGAGCAGTTCTTC.

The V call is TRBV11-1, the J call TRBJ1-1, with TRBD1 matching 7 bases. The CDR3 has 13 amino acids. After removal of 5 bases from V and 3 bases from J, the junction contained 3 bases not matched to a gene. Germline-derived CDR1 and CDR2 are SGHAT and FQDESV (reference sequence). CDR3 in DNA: TGTGCCAGCAGCCCCCAGGGGGACACTGAAGCTTTCTTT. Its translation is CASSPQGDTEAFF. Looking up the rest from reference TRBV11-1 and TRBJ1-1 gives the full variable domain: EAEVAQSPRYKITEKSQAVAFWCDPISGHATLYWYRQILGQGPELLVQFQDESVVDDSQLPKDRFSAERLKGVDSTLKIQPAELGDSAMYLCASSPQGDTEAFFGQGTRLTVV.

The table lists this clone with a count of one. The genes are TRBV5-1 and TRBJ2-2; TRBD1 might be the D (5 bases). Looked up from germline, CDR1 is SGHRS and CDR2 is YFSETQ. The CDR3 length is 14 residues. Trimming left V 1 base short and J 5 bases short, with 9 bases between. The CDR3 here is CASSLWAGTGELFF. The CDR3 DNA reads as TGCGCCAGCAGCTTGTGGGCAGGGACCGGGGAGCTGTTTTTT. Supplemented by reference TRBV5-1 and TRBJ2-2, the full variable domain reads KAGVTQTPRYLIKTRGQQVTLSCSPISGHRSVSWYQQTPGQGLQFLFEYFSETQRNKGNFPGRFSGRQFSNSRSEMNVSTLELGDSALYLCASSLWAGTGELFFGEGSRLTVL.

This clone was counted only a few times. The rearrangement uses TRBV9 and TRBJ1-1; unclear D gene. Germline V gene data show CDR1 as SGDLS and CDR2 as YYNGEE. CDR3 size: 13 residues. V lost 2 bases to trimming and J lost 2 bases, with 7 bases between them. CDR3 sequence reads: CASSVEDNTEAFF. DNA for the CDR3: TGTGCCAGCAGCGTCGAAGACAACACTGAAGCTTTCTTT. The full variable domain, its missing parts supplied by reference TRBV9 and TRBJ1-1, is DSGVTQTPKHLITATGQRVTLRCSPRSGDLSVYWYQQSLDQGLQFLIQYYNGEERAKGNILERFSAQQFPDLHSELNLSSLELGDSALYFCASSVEDNTEAFFGQGTRLTVV.

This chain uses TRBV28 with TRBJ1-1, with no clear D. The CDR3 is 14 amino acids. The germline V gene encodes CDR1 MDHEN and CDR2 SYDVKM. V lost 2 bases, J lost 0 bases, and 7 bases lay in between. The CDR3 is CASSLPWVNTEAFF. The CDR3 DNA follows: TGTGCCAGCAGTTTACCTTGGGTGAACACTGAAGCTTTCTTT. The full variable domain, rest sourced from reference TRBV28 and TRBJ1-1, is DVKVTQSSRYLVKRTGEKVFLECVQDMDHENMFWYRQDPGLGLRLIYFSYDVKMKEKGDIPEGYSVSREKKERFSLILESASTNQTSMYLCASSLPWVNTEAFFGQGTRLTVV.

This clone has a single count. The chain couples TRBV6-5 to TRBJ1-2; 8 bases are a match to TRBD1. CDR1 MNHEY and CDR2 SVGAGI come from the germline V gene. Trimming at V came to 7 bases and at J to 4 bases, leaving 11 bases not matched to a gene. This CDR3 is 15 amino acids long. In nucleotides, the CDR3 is TGTGCCAGCAATACTTACGCAGGGGGCGGCTATGGCTACACCTTC. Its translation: CASNTYAGGGYGYTF.

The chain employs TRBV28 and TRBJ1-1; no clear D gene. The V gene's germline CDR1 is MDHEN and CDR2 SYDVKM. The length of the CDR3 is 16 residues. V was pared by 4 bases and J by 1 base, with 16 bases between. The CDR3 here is CASSSLPSTRNTEAFF. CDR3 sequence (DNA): TGTGCCAGCAGTTCTCTACCCTCGACACGGAACACTGAAGCTTTCTTT.

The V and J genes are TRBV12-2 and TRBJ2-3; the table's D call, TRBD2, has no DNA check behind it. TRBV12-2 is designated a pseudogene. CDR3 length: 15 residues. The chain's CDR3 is CASRFRLAGEVAQYF. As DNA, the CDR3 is TGTGCAAGTCGCTTCCGACTAGCGGGAGAAGTGGCGCAGTATTTT.

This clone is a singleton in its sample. The CDR3 DNA sequence: TGTGCCTGGAGTGGGGTAGCGGGAGTTCGGGATACGCAGTATTTT. This translates into CAWSGVAGVRDTQYF. The V call is TRBV30, the J call TRBJ2-3, with TRBD2 matching 9 bases. Germline CDR1 reads GTSNPN; CDR2 reads SVGIG (reference sequence). The CDR3 has 15 amino acids. Trimming cost V 1 base and J 6 bases; bases outside gene matches: 8.

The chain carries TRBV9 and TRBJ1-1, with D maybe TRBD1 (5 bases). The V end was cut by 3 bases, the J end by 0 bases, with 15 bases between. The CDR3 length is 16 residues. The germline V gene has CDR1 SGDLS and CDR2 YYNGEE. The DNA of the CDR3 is TGTGCCAGCAGCGCAGGGACGGAGATAATGAACACTGAAGCTTTCTTT. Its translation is CASSAGTEIMNTEAFF.

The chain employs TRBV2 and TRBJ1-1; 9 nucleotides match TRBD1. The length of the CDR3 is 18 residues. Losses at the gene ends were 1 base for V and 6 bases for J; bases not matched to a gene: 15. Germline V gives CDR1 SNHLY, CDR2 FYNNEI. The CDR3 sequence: CASSEEEDSGQGLSEAFF. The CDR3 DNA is TGTGCCAGCAGTGAAGAAGAAGACTCCGGACAGGGGTTGTCTGAAGCTTTCTTT.

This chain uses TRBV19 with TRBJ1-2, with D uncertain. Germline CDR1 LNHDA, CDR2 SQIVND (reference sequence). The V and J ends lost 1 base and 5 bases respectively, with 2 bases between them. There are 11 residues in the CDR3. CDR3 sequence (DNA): TGTGCCAGTAGTATAGGGTATGGCTACACCTTC. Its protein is CASSIGYGYTF.

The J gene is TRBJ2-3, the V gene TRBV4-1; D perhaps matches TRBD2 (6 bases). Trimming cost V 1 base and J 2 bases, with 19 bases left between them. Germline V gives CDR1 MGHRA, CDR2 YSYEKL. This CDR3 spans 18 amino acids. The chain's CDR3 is CASSQAGASIISTDTQYF. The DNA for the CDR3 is TGCGCCAGCAGCCAAGCGGGAGCTAGTATCATTTCCACAGATACGCAGTATTTT.

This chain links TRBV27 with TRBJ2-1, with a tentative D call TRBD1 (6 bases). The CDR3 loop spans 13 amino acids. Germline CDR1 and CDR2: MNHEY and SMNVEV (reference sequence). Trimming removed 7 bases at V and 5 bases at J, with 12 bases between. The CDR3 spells CASTTGIHNEQFF. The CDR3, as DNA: TGTGCCAGCACCACAGGGATTCACAATGAGCAGTTCTTC.